This section outlines one T cell receptor beta chain sequence together with its context. What this receptor recognizes is not known. No base qualities exist here, and no much larger clone lies one base off it. V is trimmed back by 2 bases and J by 5 bases, and the junction contains 7 bases that no gene match accounts for. The CDR3 goes from the cysteine to the phenylalanine over 15 residues. Left in the record is the CDR3 DNA by itself, 45 bases read in frame from the first base. The germline V gene encodes CDR1 MNHEY and CDR2 SMNVEV (reference sequence). These data originate in a study of memory CD8 T cells in hepatitis C reinfection (dated by TCRdb to about 2017). For the wider study: Two consecutive HCV infections were spontaneously resolved by three donors, whereas a primary infection was cleared by two donors who then became chronically infected after reinfection. HCV reinfection was defined by a positive HCV RNA test following two negative tests taken at least 60 days apart. Pre-reinfection samples were obtained between 55 and 20 weeks before detection of reinfection. In about five donors, the study followed the TCR beta repertoire of virus-specific CD8 T cells over time through an HCV reinfection episode. Five reinfection cases with stored pre-reinfection samples were identified between the late 2000s and the early 2010s. In the reinfection study, participants with a resolved prior HCV infection were followed up every 3 months. Points the paper makes about the study in general: Because the study included only five or six donors, definitive conclusions about public clonotypes linked to secondary clearance could not be reached.

Libraries came from the immunoSEQ multiplex PCR assay. Genomic DNA was extracted from sorted cells, and the TCR beta V, D and J regions were sequenced by Adaptive Biotechnologies' automated high-throughput method. CDR3 regions were amplified with a two-step, bias-controlled multiplex PCR. An Illumina instrument was used to sequence the amplified TCR beta libraries. As for how the authors treated the data: Demultiplexed reads were processed to reduce amplification and sequencing bias, and the IMGT database was used to assign CDR3 sequences to gene families. ImmunoSEQ software version 2.0 was used to analyze the repertoire data. Out-of-frame sequences and sequences with stop codons in the CDR3 were removed from clonotype lists. Clonotypes with a frequency below 0.01% were excluded because such low-frequency clonotypes corresponded to less than one cell. Richness was calculated by dividing observed richness by input cell number, and evenness was calculated by dividing Shannon entropy by log observed richness. Repertoire diversity and the similarity between time points were measured using Simpson diversity and Morisita-Horn overlap indices. Clonotypes were categorized as dominant (>1%), sub-dominant (0.5-0.99%), low abundance (0.1-0.49%) or lowest abundance (<0.1%). The germline index was obtained by subtracting total nucleotide additions from total CDR3 length and then dividing the result by total CDR3 length. Here the immuneACCESS table is served through TCRdb, limited to in-frame sequences with V and J called. Missing clones are a known gap in these copies; in checked studies unresolved V genes cover under half, and the rest lacks a known reason. V, J and clone size reflect that table, while D and trimming were determined from the DNA. The sample table records thousands of clones; over 75% of these occur just once. Clones ranked in the top ten supply around a fifth of the sample.

The time point label, as the study defines it: pre-reinfection, 55 to 20 weeks before reinfection detection. TCR sequencing was performed on the sorted cells directly ex vivo, without any in vitro expansion beforehand. Donors were people who inject drugs enrolled in the Montreal Acute Hepatitis C Cohort Study (HEPCO) in Canada. Total naive CD8 T cells, sorted as viable CD3+ CD8+ CD45RO-, came from two donors at all three reinfection time points as controls. Before sorting, cryopreserved peripheral blood mononuclear cells were thawed, and CD8 T cells were purified from the thawed cells. The MACS CD8+ T cell Isolation Kit was used to enrich CD8 T cells through negative selection. Cells were sorted on a BD FACSAria II sorter running FACSDiva software, and FlowJo was used to analyze the data.

The TCR comes from a middle-aged man with hepatitis C virus infection. Material for sequencing was naive CD8+ T cells sorted from blood. This specimen's cell subset or site label, per the study, means: total naive CD8+CD45RO- T cells. Rearrangement joined TRBV27 to TRBJ2-5; TRBD2 agrees with 8 junctional bases. Read as DNA, the sequence is TGTGCCAGCAGTTTAGGACTAGCCCCCTTGGAGACCCAGTACTTC. This translates into CASSLGLAPLETQYF.